Listed below are T cell receptor beta chains from one sample, sequenced in a study of T cells in Graves' hyperthyroidism and ophthalmopathy. Via MiXCR, TCRdb re-called the multiplex PCR reads, giving one row per CDR3 protein. The data contain 300,000 to 350,000 distinct CDR3 sequences, 15% to 20% of them seen just once; the ten biggest clones take up around 15%. The sample comprised blood. These receptors came from a middle-aged woman with Graves' ophthalmopathy. The CDR3 runs from the conserved cysteine through the conserved F or W. The D gene is left open where the match is weak. Only part of the rows carry a size: once, few, many, or a class if the clone is expanded.

V gene	D gene	clone size	J gene	CDR3 DNA	CDR3 protein
TRBV6-2/TRBV6-3	TRBD1	-	TRBJ1-1	TGTGCCAGCGGTATGGGACAGCTGAACACTGAAGCTTTCTTT	CASGMGQLNTEAFF
TRBV11-2	-	many	TRBJ2-7	TGTGCCAGCAGCTTAGGGCGGGGAGGCTACGAGCAGTACTTC	CASSLGRGGYEQYF
TRBV7-2	TRBD1	many	TRBJ2-7	TGTGCCAGCAGCCAACACCGGGACAGGGAGGTCAGGCAGTACTTC	CASSQHRDREVRQYF
TRBV6-5	TRBD2	many	TRBJ2-7	TGTGCCAGCTGTCGGGCTAGCGGATACGAGCAGTACTTC	CASCRASGYEQYF
TRBV6-5	TRBD1	-	TRBJ2-7	TGTGCCAGCAGTTACGCATCTCAGGGGGCGGTTGGGCAGTACTTC	CASSYASQGAVGQYF
TRBV10-3	TRBD2	many	TRBJ2-2	TGTGCCATCAGTGATGGAGTCAGCGGGAGAGGAACCGGGGAGCTGTTTTTT	CAISDGVSGRGTGELFF
TRBV6-1	-	many	TRBJ1-5	TGTGCCAGCAGTGGGCCACGGGGGAGCAATCAGCCCCAGCATTTT	CASSGPRGSNQPQHF
TRBV30	TRBD2	many	TRBJ2-7	TGTGCCTGGCAACTAGCGGGAGAATACGAGCAGTACTTC	CAWQLAGEYEQYF
TRBV5-6	TRBD2	many	TRBJ2-5	TGTGCCAGCAGCTGGGGCGGGGGTCACCAAGAGACCCAGTACTTC	CASSWGGGHQETQYF
TRBV6-2/TRBV6-3	-	many	TRBJ2-5	TGTGCCAGTCAAACTCGCCTGGGGGGTGAGACCCAGTACTTC	CASQTRLGGETQYF
TRBV5-1	TRBD1	-	TRBJ2-7	TGCGCCAGCAGCCATGGACAGGGGGTCTACGAGCAGTACTTC	CASSHGQGVYEQYF
TRBV12-3/TRBV12-4	-	-	TRBJ1-2	TGTGCCAGCAGTCGATTGAACTATGGCTACACCTTC	CASSRLNYGYTF
TRBV12-3/TRBV12-4	-	many	TRBJ1-1	TGTGCCAGCAGTTTAGGAGGGGCAGGCGCTGAAGCTTTCTTT	CASSLGGAGAEAFF
TRBV12-3/TRBV12-4	-	many	TRBJ1-5	TGTGCCAGCAGTTTCGTGGGACGGGGGATGACGCGCAATCAGCCCCAGCATTTT	CASSFVGRGMTRNQPQHF
TRBV25-1	-	-	TRBJ2-7	TGTGCCAGCCGGCATGGTGCCAACGAGCAGTACTTC	CASRHGANEQYF
TRBV28	-	many	TRBJ2-7	TGTGCCAGCAGTTTAGCCCCGACAGGCAGGAAATACGAGCAGTACTTC	CASSLAPTGRKYEQYF
TRBV28	-	many	TRBJ1-5	TGTGCCAGCAGCCCTAACACAGGACTATATAGCAATCAGCCCCAGCATTTT	CASSPNTGLYSNQPQHF
TRBV7-3	TRBD1	once	TRBJ1-3	TGTGCCAGCAGCTTATACGCCGGGACAGGACCTTCTCCCTCTGGAAACACCATATATTTT	CASSLYAGTGPSPSGNTIYF
TRBV6-1	-	-	TRBJ1-3	TGTGCCAGCAGTAAAGGGGAGGGAACAGGAAACACCATATCTTTT	CASSKGEGTGNTISF
TRBV5-6	-	many	TRBJ2-7	TGTGCCAGCAGCCGGACTGATCCCACCTACGAGCAGTACTTC	CASSRTDPTYEQYF
TRBV6-5	TRBD1	many	TRBJ2-7	TGTGCCAGCAGTTCAGGATCGGGACAGCCGTACTTC	CASSSGSGQPYF
TRBV6-1	-	once	TRBJ2-7	TGTGCCAGCAGCAGGGACAAAGCCTCCTACGAGCAGTACTTC	CASSRDKASYEQYF
TRBV7-8	-	many	TRBJ1-6	TGTGCCAGCAGCTCAGAGGACAGCCGCATTTCACCCCTCCACTTT	CASSSEDSRISPLHF
TRBV28	TRBD2	many	TRBJ2-7	TGTGCCAGCAGGGTAACTAGCGGGAGGGCCTACGAGCAGTACTTC	CASRVTSGRAYEQYF
TRBV7-6	TRBD2	many	TRBJ2-7	TGTGCCAGCAGCTTAGCCTCTAGCGGGAGGGCCTTCGAGCAGTACTTC	CASSLASSGRAFEQYF
TRBV4-2	-	many	TRBJ1-3	TGTGCCAGCAGCCAAGATATTGGAAACACCATATATTTT	CASSQDIGNTIYF
TRBV5-1	TRBD1	few	TRBJ1-1	TGCGCCAGCAGCCGGGACAGGGAGGGCACTGAAGCTTTCTTT	CASSRDREGTEAFF
TRBV4-2	TRBD2	many	TRBJ2-2	TGTGCCAGCAGGCCTAGCGGGAGGGCGAACACCGGGGAGCTGTTTTTT	CASRPSGRANTGELFF
TRBV9	-	-	TRBJ1-2	TGTGCCAGCAGCCCACAACCTTGGACGGAAAACGATGGCTACACCTTC	CASSPQPWTENDGYTF
TRBV6-5	-	many	TRBJ1-5	TGTGCCAGCAGTTTTTCCGGAGTCAATCAGCCCCAGCATTTT	CASSFSGVNQPQHF
TRBV7-9	TRBD1	many	TRBJ1-1	TGTGCCAGCAGCCCTAACAGGGGGCGGAGAGCTGAAGCTTTCTTT	CASSPNRGRRAEAFF
TRBV2	-	-	TRBJ2-5	TGTGCCAGCAGTGAATTGTGGGGTCGCCAAGAGACCCAGTACTTC	CASSELWGRQETQYF
TRBV4-1	-	-	TRBJ1-2	TGCGCCAGCAGCCAAGTGCAGGGTGGAGGCTACACCTTC	CASSQVQGGGYTF
TRBV12-3/TRBV12-4	-	-	TRBJ1-1	TGTGCCAGCAGGCTGGGGAGGGACACTGAAGCTTACTTT	CASRLGRDTEAYF
TRBV27	-	many	TRBJ2-2	TGTGCCAGCAGTCAATGGAAGGGAGCGAACACCGGGGAGCTGTTTTTT	CASSQWKGANTGELFF
TRBV15	-	-	TRBJ1-2	TGTGCCACCAGCAAGACAGCTAACTATGGCTACACCTTC	CATSKTANYGYTF
TRBV28	-	many	TRBJ2-7	TGTGCCAGCAGTTTATTCGGTGGGAGCACCACCTACGAGCAGTACTTC	CASSLFGGSTTYEQYF
TRBV28	-	many	TRBJ1-5	TGTGCCAGCAGTTCCCCGGGGAATCAGCCCCAGCATTTT	CASSSPGNQPQHF
TRBV27	-	-	TRBJ1-1	TGTGCCAGCAGCCGGGACGCCGGACGTGGGAACACTGAAGCTTTCTTT	CASSRDAGRGNTEAFF
TRBV29-1	-	-	TRBJ2-5	TGCAGCGTCGCGCTGGGGCAAGAGACCCAGTACTTC	CSVALGQETQYF
TRBV28	-	many	TRBJ2-7	TGTGCCAGCATTTTAGATGTCGGGACATACGAGCAGTACTTC	CASILDVGTYEQYF
TRBV5-5	TRBD1	few	TRBJ1-1	TGTGCCAGCAGGAATACAGGGGCCCGACTTGAAGCTTTCTTT	CASRNTGARLEAFF
TRBV7-8	TRBD1	many	TRBJ2-7	TGTGCCAGCAGCTTAAGGGGGACAGGGGTCGAGCAGTACTTC	CASSLRGTGVEQYF
TRBV9	-	few	TRBJ2-2	TGTGCCAGCAGCGCTCAATACGGGGAGCTGTTTTTT	CASSAQYGELFF
TRBV29-1	TRBD2	many	TRBJ2-2	TGCAGCGTGACACTAGCGGCACTCACCGGGGAGCTGTTTTTT	CSVTLAALTGELFF
TRBV4-1	-	many	TRBJ2-5	TGCGCCAGCAGCCAAGATCGATGGGGAGAGACCCAGTACTTC	CASSQDRWGETQYF
TRBV12-3/TRBV12-4	-	many	TRBJ1-2	TGTGCCAGCAGTTTACGAGGGTCCCCAGGCCTCATGGGTGGCTACACCTTC	CASSLRGSPGLMGGYTF
TRBV5-5	-	-	TRBJ2-5	TGTGCCAGCAGCTTGGGGAGTCGTCTGGAGACCCAGTACTTC	CASSLGSRLETQYF
TRBV19	-	few	TRBJ2-7	TGTGCCAGTACCGGGCGGGCCCCCTACGAGCAGTACTTC	CASTGRAPYEQYF
TRBV29-1	TRBD1	-	TRBJ1-2	TGCAGCGTAGAACCGGGACAGGGTGGCTACACCTTC	CSVEPGQGGYTF
TRBV5-1	TRBD1	many	TRBJ1-5	TGCGCCAGCAGCTTCACCGGGACAGGGGACCTCAATCAGCCCCAGCATTTT	CASSFTGTGDLNQPQHF
TRBV7-3	-	-	TRBJ2-5	TGTGCCAGCAGCCCTGGGAACGCAGAGACCCAGTACTTC	CASSPGNAETQYF
TRBV28	-	-	TRBJ1-3	TGTGCCAGCAGTTTTCCAGGGGCTGGATACACCATATATTTT	CASSFPGAGYTIYF
TRBV29-1	-	many	TRBJ1-2	TGCAGCGTTGAACAGGCAGAAAACTATGGCTACACCTTC	CSVEQAENYGYTF
TRBV10-3	TRBD1	many	TRBJ1-2	TGTGCCATCAGTGAGGCGGACAGGGTTCGCACCTTC	CAISEADRVRTF
TRBV19	-	many	TRBJ2-2	TGTGCCAGTAGTATGGTCACCGGGGAGCTGTTTTTT	CASSMVTGELFF
TRBV19	-	many	TRBJ1-2	TGTGCCTGCCGGCGGACTGGGGCTAACTATGGCTACACCTTC	CACRRTGANYGYTF
TRBV6-2/TRBV6-3	-	-	TRBJ1-1	TGTGCCAGCAGCTCAACGAGGACGGCGAACACTGAAGCTTTCTTT	CASSSTRTANTEAFF
TRBV3-1	-	-	TRBJ2-7	TGTGCCAGCAGCCAGGGCAGGTTCAACGAGCAGTACTTC	CASSQGRFNEQYF
TRBV6-2/TRBV6-3	-	few	TRBJ2-7	TGTGCCAGCCGAGGCCCAGGGATCGGTTTCTACGAGCAGTACTTC	CASRGPGIGFYEQYF